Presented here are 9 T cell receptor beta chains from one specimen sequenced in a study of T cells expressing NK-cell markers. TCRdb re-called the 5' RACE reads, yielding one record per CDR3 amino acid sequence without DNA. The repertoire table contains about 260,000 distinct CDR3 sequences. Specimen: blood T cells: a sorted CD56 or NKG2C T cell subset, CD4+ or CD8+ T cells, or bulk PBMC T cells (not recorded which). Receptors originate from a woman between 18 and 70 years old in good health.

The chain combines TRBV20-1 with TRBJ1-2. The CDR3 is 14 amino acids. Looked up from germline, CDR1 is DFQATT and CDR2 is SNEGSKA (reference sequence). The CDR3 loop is CSARDSGERGGYTF.

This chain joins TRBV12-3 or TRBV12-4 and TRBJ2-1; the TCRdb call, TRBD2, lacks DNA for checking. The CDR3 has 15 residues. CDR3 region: CASSYWTSGSNEQFF.

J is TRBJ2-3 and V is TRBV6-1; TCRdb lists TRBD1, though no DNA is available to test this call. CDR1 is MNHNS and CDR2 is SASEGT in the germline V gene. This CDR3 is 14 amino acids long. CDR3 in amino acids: CASSMRGSTDTQYF.

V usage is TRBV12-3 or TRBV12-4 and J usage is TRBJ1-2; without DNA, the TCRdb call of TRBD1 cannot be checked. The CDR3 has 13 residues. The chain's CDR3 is CASTDYRGNGYTF.

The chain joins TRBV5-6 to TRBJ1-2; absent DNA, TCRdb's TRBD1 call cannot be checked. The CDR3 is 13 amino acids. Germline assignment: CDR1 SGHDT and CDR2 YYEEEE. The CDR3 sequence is CASSFGTEYGYTF.

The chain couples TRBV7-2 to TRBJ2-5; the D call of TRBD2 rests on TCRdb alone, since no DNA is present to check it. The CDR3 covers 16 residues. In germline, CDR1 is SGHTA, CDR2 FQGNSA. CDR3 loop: CASSTEWRGGQETQYF. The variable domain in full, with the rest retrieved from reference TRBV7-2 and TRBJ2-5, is GAGVSQSPSNKVTEKGKDVELRCDPISGHTALYWYRQSLGQGLEFLIYFQGNSAPDKSGLPSDRFSAERTGGSVSTLTIQRTQQEDSAVYLCASSTEWRGGQETQYFGPGTRLLVL.

The chain's CDR3 is CSAPIPGTGDQFF. The rearrangement links TRBV20-1 to TRBJ2-1; no DNA is available, so the TRBD1 call from TCRdb remains unchecked. The CDR3 covers 13 residues. Germline V CDR1 and CDR2: DFQATT, SNEGSKA (reference sequence).

This CDR3 is CSAGRTRGEKLFF. The chain uses TRBV20-1 and TRBJ1-4; the D call from TCRdb, TRBD1, cannot be confirmed without DNA. This CDR3 contains 13 residues. Germline V gene sequence: CDR1 DFQATT, CDR2 SNEGSKA (reference sequence).

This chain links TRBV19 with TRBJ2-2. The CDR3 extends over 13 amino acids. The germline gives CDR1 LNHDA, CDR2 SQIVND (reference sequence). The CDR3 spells CASSISFAGELFF.